A selection of T cell receptor beta chains follows, all from one sample in a study of T cell changes during pregnancy in multiple sclerosis. Clones were read by immunoSEQ multiplex PCR, and TCRdb kept only the in-frame ones, dropping some. This table holds tens of thousands of clones, over 90% found once. The sample here was CD4+ T cells from peripheral blood mononuclear cells, taken after pregnancy. All receptors derive from a female donor in good health, enrolled as a control in a pregnancy study. CDR3s include the opening cysteine and the closing phenylalanine or tryptophan. A D gene is named only where the DNA matches it firmly. Clone size, where shown, is once, few, many, or a class for clones that have expanded.

V gene	D gene	clone size	J gene	CDR3 protein	CDR3 DNA
TRBV25-1	TRBD2	.	TRBJ2-7	CASSASGSLRNEQYF	TGTGCCAGCAGTGCTAGCGGGAGCCTGAGGAACGAGCAGTACTTC
TRBV30	.	.	TRBJ2-1	CAWSTTANEQFF	TGTGCCTGGAGTACGACAGCCAATGAGCAGTTCTTC
TRBV10-3	TRBD1	.	TRBJ1-5	CAISTGQGAYNQPQHF	TGTGCCATCAGTACTGGACAGGGAGCCTACAATCAGCCCCAGCATTTT
TRBV6-4	TRBD2	.	TRBJ2-5	CASSEAAGETQYF	TGTGCCAGCAGTGAGGCAGCGGGGGAGACCCAGTACTTC
TRBV1	.	.	TRBJ1-5	CTSSQGTVSNQPQHF	TGCACCAGCAGCCAAGGGACAGTTAGCAATCAGCCCCAGCATTTT
TRBV30	TRBD2	.	TRBJ2-7	CAWGTSGSWRSYEQYF	TGTGCCTGGGGGACTAGCGGGAGTTGGAGGAGCTACGAGCAGTACTTC
TRBV27	TRBD1	.	TRBJ2-7	CASSLVPGTGLYEQYF	TGTGCCAGCAGTTTGGTCCCCGGGACAGGTCTTTACGAGCAGTACTTC
TRBV10-2	TRBD1	.	TRBJ1-1	CASSAGTANTEAFF	TGCGCCAGCAGTGCCGGGACAGCGAACACTGAAGCTTTCTTT
TRBV27	.	.	TRBJ2-3	CASSLERGTDTQYF	TGTGCCAGCAGTTTGGAGCGGGGCACAGATACGCAGTATTTT
TRBV5-1	TRBD1	.	TRBJ2-6	CASRTGGTTGANVLTF	TGCGCCAGCCGGACAGGGGGGACAACTGGGGCCAACGTCCTGACTTTC
TRBV5-1	TRBD2	.	TRBJ2-1	CASSSQRGVYNEQFF	TGCGCCAGCAGCTCCCAGCGGGGGGTATACAATGAGCAGTTCTTC
TRBV27	.	.	TRBJ1-2	CASSFRVGNGYTF	TGTGCCAGCAGTTTCCGGGTGGGTAATGGCTACACCTTC
TRBV6-5	.	.	TRBJ2-7	CASRLLYEQYF	TGTGCCAGCAGACTCCTTTACGAGCAGTACTTC
TRBV11-2	TRBD2	.	TRBJ2-1	CASSLHAGLAAYNEQFF	TGTGCCAGCAGCTTACACGCGGGACTAGCGGCCTACAATGAGCAGTTCTTC
TRBV9	.	.	TRBJ2-1	CASTPGRGTSYNEQFF	TGTGCCAGCACCCCAGGGCGGGGTACCTCCTACAATGAGCAGTTCTTC
TRBV29-1	TRBD1	.	TRBJ1-2	CSVGPVDRDGYTF	TGCAGCGTGGGGCCCGTGGACAGGGATGGCTACACCTTC
TRBV2	.	once	TRBJ2-1	CASSKIELNEQFF	TGTGCCAGCAGTAAGATAGAGCTCAATGAGCAGTTCTTC
TRBV5-1	TRBD1	.	TRBJ2-5	CASSLGSGTEETQYF	TGCGCCAGCAGCTTGGGTTCAGGGACAGAAGAGACCCAGTACTTC
TRBV7-2	TRBD1	.	TRBJ2-2	CASSRQGARQTGELFF	TGTGCCAGCAGCAGACAGGGGGCAAGACAGACCGGGGAGCTGTTTTTT
TRBV12-1	.	.	TRBJ2-7	CASSLGRQGGEQYF	TGTGCCAGCAGCTTAGGGAGACAGGGGGGCGAGCAGTACTTC
TRBV5-1	.	once	TRBJ1-5	CASSLVGSPGQPQHF	TGCGCCAGCAGCTTGGTCGGGTCTCCCGGACAGCCCCAGCATTTT
TRBV5-1	.	.	TRBJ1-5	CASSLAGGNQPQHF	TGCGCCAGCAGCTTGGCCGGGGGCAATCAGCCCCAGCATTTT
TRBV9	.	.	TRBJ1-2	CASSVEGGPGQRGYTF	TGTGCCAGCAGCGTAGAGGGGGGGCCGGGACAAAGAGGCTACACCTTC
TRBV5-6	TRBD2	.	TRBJ2-3	CASSGGLAGGSVTQYF	TGTGCCAGCAGCGGGGGACTAGCGGGGGGGTCGGTTACGCAGTATTTT
TRBV5-1	TRBD2	once	TRBJ2-2	CASSDGPGRRNTGELFF	TGCGCCAGCAGCGACGGTCCCGGGAGGAGGAACACCGGGGAGCTGTTTTTT
TRBV9	TRBD2	once	TRBJ2-7	CASSPFGTSGDEQYF	TGTGCCAGCAGCCCCTTCGGGACTAGCGGGGACGAGCAGTACTTC
TRBV2	TRBD1	once	TRBJ1-2	CASSENAGGLANYGYTF	TGTGCCAGCAGTGAAAACGCAGGGGGTTTAGCTAACTATGGCTACACCTTC
TRBV7-9	.	.	TRBJ1-4	CASSLARGAGEKLFF	TGTGCCAGCAGCTTAGCTCGGGGGGCGGGCGAAAAACTGTTTTTT
TRBV18	.	.	TRBJ2-7	CASSQVDWEQYF	TGTGCCAGCTCACAGGTCGACTGGGAGCAGTACTTC
TRBV5-6	.	.	TRBJ1-5	CASSAGRGGNQPQHF	TGTGCCAGCAGCGCGGGCCGGGGTGGCAATCAGCCCCAGCATTTT
TRBV15	TRBD2	.	TRBJ2-1	CATSRGSGGANEQFF	TGTGCCACCAGCAGAGGTAGCGGGGGGGCAAATGAGCAGTTCTTC
TRBV7-7	.	.	TRBJ2-2	CASSLAGGGVTGELFF	TGTGCTAGCAGCTTAGCGGGCGGGGGCGTCACCGGGGAGCTGTTTTTT
TRBV11-1	TRBD1	once	TRBJ1-2	CASSPLQGVGGYTF	TGTGCCAGCAGCCCACTACAGGGGGTTGGTGGCTACACCTTC
TRBV27	TRBD2	.	TRBJ2-5	CASSLSLGLAGGQETQYF	TGTGCCAGCAGTTTATCCCTAGGACTAGCGGGGGGCCAAGAGACCCAGTACTTC
TRBV19	TRBD2	.	TRBJ2-6	CASRRAGVAGANVLTF	TGTGCCAGTCGGAGGGCGGGAGTAGCCGGGGCCAACGTCCTGACTTTC
TRBV7-2	.	.	TRBJ1-4	CASSLGARGGEKLFF	TGTGCCAGCAGCTTAGGGGCCCGGGGAGGGGAAAAACTGTTTTTT
TRBV10-3	.	once	TRBJ1-2	CAISESRGGGYTF	TGTGCCATCAGTGAGTCGAGAGGAGGCGGCTACACCTTC
TRBV15	.	.	TRBJ2-5	CATSRAGIQETQYF	TGTGCCACCAGCAGAGCAGGGATTCAAGAGACCCAGTACTTC
TRBV27	.	once	TRBJ1-1	CASSRQNFNTEAFF	TGTGCCAGCAGCCGACAGAACTTCAACACTGAAGCTTTCTTT
TRBV19	TRBD1	.	TRBJ1-3	CATTAQGLGGNTIYF	TGTGCCACTACGGCACAGGGGCTTGGTGGAAACACCATATATTTT
TRBV28	TRBD1	.	TRBJ1-2	CASSLDRGGYTF	TGTGCCAGCAGCCTTGACAGGGGAGGCTACACCTTC
TRBV6-1	.	.	TRBJ1-1	CASSERGWGAAAFF	TGTGCCAGCAGTGAAAGAGGATGGGGCGCCGCAGCTTTCTTT
TRBV7-9	.	.	TRBJ2-7	CASSPRGGEQYF	TGTGCCAGCAGCCCAAGGGGGGGAGAGCAGTACTTC
TRBV27	.	.	TRBJ1-1	CASSFGGARGGRANTEAFF	TGTGCCAGCAGTTTTGGGGGGGCGAGGGGCGGTCGGGCAAACACTGAAGCTTTCTTT
TRBV6-1	TRBD1	.	TRBJ2-7	CASSANPGGWDEQYF	TGTGCCAGCAGTGCCAACCCAGGGGGCTGGGACGAGCAGTACTTC
TRBV14	TRBD1	once	TRBJ2-6	CASSQAGTGASGANVLTF	TGTGCCAGCAGCCAAGCTGGGACAGGCGCCTCTGGGGCCAACGTCCTGACTTTC
TRBV6-4	.	.	TRBJ1-5	CASSEEGSQPQHF	TGTGCCAGCAGTGAGGAGGGTAGTCAGCCCCAGCATTTT
TRBV5-1	TRBD2	.	TRBJ2-5	CASSLGGTREETQYF	TGCGCCAGCAGCCTCGGCGGGACTAGGGAAGAGACCCAGTACTTC